Below, 17 T cell receptor beta chains from the same sample are listed, as sequenced in a study of siplizumab effects on memory and regulatory T cells. Only in-frame clones appear in the TCRdb table, and some are missing; sequencing was by immunoSEQ multiplex PCR. The data contain 92,000 or so clones, just under 90% of them singletons. The sample was CD4+ T cells sorted from blood. Receptors were obtained from a human donor in good health.

The chain couples TRBV27 to TRBJ1-1, with a weak D call TRBD1 (6 bases). This CDR3 has 15 amino acids. The germline V gene encodes CDR1 MNHEY and CDR2 SMNVEV (reference sequence). Trimming left V 7 bases short and J 4 bases short, with 19 bases between. The CDR3 nucleotides read TGTGCCAGCACCCCAAACGGGGGGCGCGTCACTGAAGCTTTCTTT. It encodes CASTPNGGRVTEAFF.

This clone showed up just once. The rearrangement links TRBV7-6 to TRBJ2-1; 16 nucleotides align to TRBD2. This CDR3 spans 18 amino acids. J was trimmed by 9 bases and V by 3 bases; bases with no gene match: 11. The germline V gene encodes CDR1 SGHVS and CDR2 FNYEAQ. CDR3 nucleotide sequence: TGTGCCAGCAGCTTCCAGGGGACTAGCGGGAGGGCCAAGCGTGAGCAGTTCTTC. This gives the protein CASSFQGTSGRAKREQFF.

The table lists this clone with a few counts. The rearrangement links TRBV18 to TRBJ1-5, with TRBD1 as a possible D gene (5 bases). Per germline, CDR1 KGHSH and CDR2 LQKENI. This CDR3 region has 16 residues. V was trimmed by 3 bases and J by 1 base, leaving 13 bases between them. In DNA, the CDR3 is TGTGCCAGCTCACCCCGGACACCGGGGAGCAATCAGCCCCAGCATTTT. As protein: CASSPRTPGSNQPQHF. The whole variable domain, filled in from reference TRBV18 and TRBJ1-5, reads NAGVMQNPRHLVRRRGQEARLRCSPMKGHSHVYWYRQLPEEGLKFMVYLQKENIIDESGMPKERFSAEFPKEGPSILRIQQVVRGDSAAYFCASSPRTPGSNQPQHFGDGTRLSIL.

The genes are TRBV6-5 and TRBJ2-7; D is undetermined. The ends were cut back, 1 base at V and 2 bases at J, with 9 bases in the middle. CDR1 is MNHEY and CDR2 is SVGAGI in the germline V gene. The CDR3 is 14 residues long. For the CDR3, the DNA is TGTGCCAGCAGTTACTTCCAAGAGGCCTACGAGCAGTACTTC. Translated, it gives CASSYFQEAYEQYF.

V and J are TRBV30 and TRBJ1-4; no clear D. The V gene's germline CDR1 is GTSNPN and CDR2 SVGIG (reference sequence). The CDR3 runs to 14 residues. V was pared by 0 bases and J by 6 bases, with 11 bases between. Here the CDR3 DNA reads TGTGCCTGGAGTGTTCAGAGGGTGGATGAAAAACTGTTTTTT. Translated, it gives CAWSVQRVDEKLFF. Drawing the rest from reference TRBV30 and TRBJ1-4, the complete variable domain is SQTIHQWPATLVQPVGSPLSLECTVEGTSNPNLYWYRQAAGRGLQLLFYSVGIGQISSEVPQNLSASRPQDRQFILSSKKLLLSDSGFYLCAWSVQRVDEKLFFGSGTQLSVL.

The chain recombines TRBV7-6 with TRBJ2-1; 9 bases map to TRBD1. V dropped 3 bases and J dropped 5; count of bases not matched to a gene: 5. Germline V gene sequence: CDR1 SGHVS, CDR2 FNYEAQ. This CDR3 region has 15 residues. Written as DNA, the CDR3 is TGTGCCAGCAGCTTCCGGGACAGGGCGAACAATGAGCAGTTCTTC. Translating gives CASSFRDRANNEQFF.

The chain uses TRBV19 and TRBJ1-2; no definite D call. CDR3 length: 13 residues. Germline-derived CDR1 and CDR2 are LNHDA and SQIVND (reference sequence). The V end was cut by 2 bases, the J end by 7 bases, with 11 bases between. The CDR3 loop reads CASSITPRSGYTF. The CDR3 nucleotides read TGTGCCAGTAGTATAACCCCCCGTAGTGGCTACACCTTC. Using reference TRBV19 and TRBJ1-2 for the parts outside the CDR3, the full variable domain is DGGITQSPKYLFRKEGQNVTLSCEQNLNHDAMYWYRQDPGQGLRLIYYSQIVNDFQKGDIAEGYSVSREKKESFPLTVTSAQKNPTAFYLCASSITPRSGYTFGSGTRLTVV.

The V and J genes are TRBV2 and TRBJ1-2; unclear D gene. V was trimmed by 3 bases and J by 7 bases, leaving 12 bases between them. Germline CDR1 reads SNHLY; CDR2 reads FYNNEI. The CDR3 spans 13 residues. CDR3 amino acids: CASSDSGEIGYTF. DNA for the CDR3: TGTGCCAGCAGTGATTCTGGGGAGATTGGCTACACCTTC.

The chain uses TRBV9 and TRBJ2-1; 10 nucleotides agree with TRBD2. V shed 4 bases, J shed 16 bases, and the junction held 11 bases outside the gene matches. CDR3 size: 13 residues. Germline-derived CDR1 and CDR2 are SGDLS and YYNGEE. In DNA form, the CDR3 reads TGTGCCAGCAGCCCCCGCGGAAGCGGGAGGGGCTTCTTC. As protein: CASSPRGSGRGFF. The variable domain in full, with the rest retrieved from reference TRBV9 and TRBJ2-1, is DSGVTQTPKHLITATGQRVTLRCSPRSGDLSVYWYQQSLDQGLQFLIQYYNGEERAKGNILERFSAQQFPDLHSELNLSSLELGDSALYFCASSPRGSGRGFFGPGTRLTVL.

The V call is TRBV13, the J call TRBJ2-7, with a possible D match to TRBD1 (6 bases). The CDR3 is made up of 13 amino acids. CDR1 and CDR2 from the germline V gene are PRHDT and FYEKMQ (reference sequence). V lost 4 bases to trimming and J lost 3 bases, with 10 bases between them. The CDR3, as DNA: TGTGCCAGCAGCTCTACACAGGGCTACGAGCAGTACTTC. Translation gives CASSSTQGYEQYF.

This CDR3 is CASSRSGTSGDEQYF. DNA of the CDR3: TGTGCCAGCAGCCGCTCCGGGACTAGCGGAGACGAGCAGTACTTC. V usage is TRBV7-9 and J usage is TRBJ2-7, with 11 nucleotides matching TRBD2. The CDR3 contains 15 residues. The V gene end was trimmed by 5 bases and the J gene end by 5 bases; junction bases not matched to a gene: 8. The V gene's germline CDR1 is SEHNR and CDR2 FQNEAQ (reference sequence).

The chain couples TRBV7-9 to TRBJ2-2; 12 bases line up with TRBD1. Germline trimming cut 3 bases from V and 1 base from J; bases unmatched to any gene: 3. Germline assignment: CDR1 SEHNR and CDR2 FQNEAQ (reference sequence). The CDR3 runs 17 residues. Written as DNA, the CDR3 is TGTGCCAGCAGCTTGGGGACAGGGGGCTTGAACACCGGGGAGCTGTTTTTT. Its protein is CASSLGTGGLNTGELFF.

The chain carries TRBV5-1 and TRBJ2-7; the D gene is possibly TRBD2 (5 bases). This CDR3 contains 14 residues. CDR1 is SGHRS and CDR2 is YFSETQ in the germline V gene. Trimming cost V 2 bases and J 9 bases, with 18 bases left between them. The CDR3 DNA sequence: TGCGCCAGCAGCTTTGCCGGACGGGATAAGACGCAGTACTTC. Translated, it gives CASSFAGRDKTQYF.

This clone was seen a handful of times. V is TRBV19 and J is TRBJ1-1; D gene ambiguous. The CDR3 has 14 amino acids. Trimming shortened V by 3 bases and J by 6 bases, and 14 bases separated the two germline ends. Germline values: CDR1 LNHDA, CDR2 SQIVND (reference sequence). CDR3 region: CASSIQGRVPEAFF. The CDR3 nucleotides read TGTGCCAGTAGTATCCAAGGCCGGGTGCCTGAAGCTTTCTTT.

The sample holds one count of this clone. V is TRBV6-5 and J is TRBJ1-5, with D possibly being TRBD1 (5 bases). Germline CDR1 is MNHEY and CDR2 is SVGAGI. The CDR3 has 13 residues. The ends were cut back, 6 bases at V and 5 bases at J, with 11 bases in the middle. The CDR3 reads CASSRDPDQPQHF. The CDR3 coding sequence is TGTGCCAGCAGCCGGGACCCGGATCAGCCCCAGCATTTT.

The gene calls are TRBV6-5 and TRBJ2-7; TRBD2 is a possible D gene (5 bases). CDR3 size: 14 residues. Per germline, CDR1 MNHEY and CDR2 SVGAGI. Trimming shortened V by 5 bases and J by 2 bases, and 13 bases separated the two germline ends. The CDR3 bases are TGTGCCAGCAGTCCCAGCGGCTCAACCTACGAGCAGTACTTC. It codes for CASSPSGSTYEQYF.

The DNA for the CDR3 is TGTGCCAGCAGCCGCTTGCGGAGCCACACCGGGGAGCTGTTTTTT. It yields the protein CASSRLRSHTGELFF. V usage is TRBV6-1 and J usage is TRBJ2-2; D unclear. This CDR3 has 15 residues. Germline V lookup: CDR1 MNHNS, CDR2 SASEGT. V dropped 6 bases and J dropped 3 bases, with 14 bases sitting between them.